These 23 T cell receptor beta chains originate from one sample sequenced in a study of blood T cell repertoires in COVID-19. TCRdb keeps only in-frame clones here, not all; method: immunoSEQ multiplex PCR. Counted here are 180,000 or so clones, about 85% occurring once; the ten biggest clones make up approximately 1.2%. Sequences were obtained from peripheral blood. The receptors shown here come from a man in his 60s who had recovered from COVID-19.

A single count supports this clone. At one end the junction does not follow the germline gene, possibly because of a read error. The chain carries TRBV18 and TRBJ2-5; D perhaps matches TRBD2 (6 bases). CDR1 is KGHSH and CDR2 is LQKENI in the germline V gene. This CDR3 contains 16 residues. The CDR3 bases are TGTGCCAGCTCCCCACCCGGGGGAGTGTTCGTCGAGACCCAGTACTTC. It encodes CASSPPGGVFVETQYF.

J is TRBJ1-1 and V is TRBV6-5; tentatively, D is TRBD1 (6 bases). V lost 5 bases and J 0 bases, leaving 13 bases between the germline ends. The CDR3 extends over 15 amino acids. Germline CDR1 reads MNHEY; CDR2 reads SVGAGI. CDR3 nucleotide sequence: TGTGCCAGCAGTCGACTCTCAGGGGTGAACACTGAAGCTTTCTTT. Encoded protein: CASSRLSGVNTEAFF.

This rearrangement joins TRBV3-1 (or the pseudogene TRBV3-2) to TRBJ1-1; D ambiguous. Trimming shortened V by 0 bases and J by 11 bases, and 13 bases separated the two germline ends. This CDR3 region has 13 residues. Germline CDR1 is LGHDT and CDR2 is YNNKEL (reference sequence). The CDR3: CASSQDEARAAFF. Here the CDR3 DNA reads TGTGCCAGCAGCCAAGATGAGGCCCGAGCGGCTTTCTTT.

This clone was observed a single time. CDR3 nucleotides: TGTGCCAGCAGCTTCGGCGGCGGGACAGGGGACGGCTACACCTTC. Translated: CASSFGGGTGDGYTF. This chain connects TRBV5-4 to TRBJ1-2, with 10 positions matching TRBD1. This CDR3 contains 15 residues. With V trimmed by 2 bases and J by 8 bases, 9 bases remained unmatched. Germline V CDR1 and CDR2: SGHNT, YYREEE (reference sequence).

The J gene is TRBJ2-1, the V gene TRBV24-1; 7 bases are shared with TRBD2. CDR1 and CDR2 (germline): KGHDR, SFDVKD. V was clipped by 0 bases and J by 4 bases; unmatched bases: 11. This CDR3 spans 18 amino acids. CDR3 residues: CATSDLHLADPAYNEQFF. CDR3 sequence (DNA): TGTGCCACCAGTGATTTGCATCTAGCGGACCCCGCATACAATGAGCAGTTCTTC.

The chain has TRBV6-1 and TRBJ2-3; D may be TRBD2 (5 bases). V lost 0 bases, J lost 4 bases, and 11 bases lay in between. Germline CDR1 is MNHNS and CDR2 is SASEGT. The CDR3 contains 15 residues. CDR3 bases: TGTGCCAGCAGTGAAGCGACCGGGCGGGCAGATACGCAGTATTTT. It is translated as CASSEATGRADTQYF.

The chain joins TRBV19 to TRBJ2-5; 7 nucleotides match TRBD2. Germline values: CDR1 LNHDA, CDR2 SQIVND (reference sequence). There are 18 residues in the CDR3. Unmatched junction bases numbered 18, after V lost 3 bases and J lost 5 bases. The DNA for the CDR3 is TGTGCCAGTAGTATGTCAGCGGGGATCCCGGTGGGTTTGGAGACCCAGTACTTC. Amino acid sequence: CASSMSAGIPVGLETQYF.

The chain links TRBV5-6 to TRBJ2-7; 11 bases line up with TRBD2. V shed 4 bases, J shed 2 bases, and the junction held 5 bases outside the gene matches. Germline V gene sequence: CDR1 SGHDT, CDR2 YYEEEE. The CDR3 extends over 15 amino acids. The CDR3, as DNA: TGTGCCAGCAGCCATAGCGGGGGGGCCACCTACGAGCAGTACTTC. It translates to CASSHSGGATYEQYF.

For the CDR3, the DNA is TGTGCCAGCAGCCCAACCCTAACAGGGGGGAGTTACAATGAGCAGTTCTTC. This encodes CASSPTLTGGSYNEQFF. The V and J genes are TRBV9 and TRBJ2-1; 8 nucleotides match TRBD1. V was clipped by 4 bases and J by 4 bases; unmatched bases: 13. CDR1 SGDLS and CDR2 YYNGEE come from the germline V gene. This CDR3 is built from 17 residues.

V usage is TRBV10-3 and J usage is TRBJ2-1, with D perhaps matching TRBD1 (5 bases). The germline V gene has CDR1 ENHRY and CDR2 SYGVKD. The CDR3 consists of 13 residues. The V end lost 10 bases, the J end lost 3 bases, and 13 bases lay between the germline ends. The CDR3 spells CATHPDNYNEQFF. The CDR3 bases are TGTGCCACCCACCCGGACAACTACAATGAGCAGTTCTTC.

The V gene is TRBV7-2, the J gene TRBJ2-3; tentatively, D is TRBD1 (5 bases). Trimming shortened V by 5 bases and J by 3 bases, and 21 bases separated the two germline ends. The CDR3 contains 17 residues. Looked up from germline, CDR1 is SGHTA and CDR2 is FQGNSA. In DNA, the CDR3 is TGTGCCAGCAGCCTTAGGACACGGACCTTGGGGACAGATACGCAGTATTTT. Translated, it gives CASSLRTRTLGTDTQYF.

V is TRBV7-6 and J is TRBJ1-6, with a possible D match to TRBD1 (5 bases). Trimming left V 5 bases short and J 7 bases short, with 15 bases between. This CDR3 has 15 amino acids. Germline CDR1 reads SGHVS; CDR2 reads FNYEAQ. CDR3 sequence (DNA): TGTGCCAGCAGCCCTATCGGGACTGAGAATTCACCCCTCCACTTT. The encoded protein is CASSPIGTENSPLHF. Variable domain in full (rest from reference TRBV7-6 and TRBJ1-6): GAGVSQSPRYKVTKRGQDVALRCDPISGHVSLYWYRQALGQGPEFLTYFNYEAQQDKSGLPNDRFSAERPEGSISTLTIQRTEQRDSAMYRCASSPIGTENSPLHFGNGTRLTVT.

The CDR3 DNA follows: TGCGCCAGCAGCTTGGTGGCGGGGGTGAGGACCGGGGAGCTGTTTTTT. It specifies CASSLVAGVRTGELFF. The chain combines TRBV5-1 with TRBJ2-2, with 7 bases aligning to TRBD2. The CDR3 is 16 residues long. Unmatched junction bases numbered 7, after V lost 0 bases and J lost 5 bases. CDR1 and CDR2 from the germline V gene are SGHRS and YFSETQ.

The chain links TRBV6-5 to TRBJ1-6; the match to TRBD1 covers 9 bases. CDR1 MNHEY and CDR2 SVGAGI come from the germline V gene. The CDR3 is 14 residues long. Trimming took 5 bases from V and 10 from J; bases not matched to a gene: 6. CDR3 loop: CASSRGQGVSPLHF. The CDR3 coding sequence is TGTGCCAGCAGTCGGGGACAGGGTGTGTCACCCCTCCACTTT.

The CDR3 loop is CASSQDSSGETQYF. The CDR3 region has the DNA TGCGCCAGCAGCCAAGATTCTAGCGGGGAGACCCAGTACTTC. The V and J genes are TRBV4-3 and TRBJ2-5, with 8 nucleotides matching TRBD2. V gave up 0 bases and J gave up 5 bases; unmatched junction bases: 2. CDR1 is LGHNA, CDR2 YSLEER, per germline. The length of the CDR3 is 14 residues.

The V and J genes are TRBV7-2 and TRBJ1-1; D is possibly TRBD1 (5 bases). Germline values: CDR1 SGHTA, CDR2 FQGNSA. The CDR3 sequence is 15 residues long. V gave up 1 base and J gave up 6 bases, with 15 bases separating them. CDR3 residues: CASSLVYGGGAEAFF. In DNA, the CDR3 is TGTGCCAGCAGCTTAGTGTACGGGGGGGGTGCTGAAGCTTTCTTT.

The chain carries TRBV7-9 and TRBJ2-1; 15 nucleotides agree with TRBD2. CDR1 and CDR2 from the germline V gene are SEHNR and FQNEAQ (reference sequence). CDR3 size: 18 residues. The trim removed 0 bases at V and 5 bases at J, leaving 5 bases unmatched. The CDR3 nucleotides are TGTGCCAGCAGCTTAGCGCGGACTAGCGGGGGGGAAAACAATGAGCAGTTCTTC. Encoded protein: CASSLARTSGGENNEQFF.

V and J are TRBV6-8 and TRBJ1-6, with D possibly TRBD1 on 6 matching bases. This CDR3 is built from 17 residues. V was pared by 0 bases and J by 5 bases, with 14 bases between. CDR1 is MNHGY and CDR2 is SAAAGT in the germline V gene. The CDR3 reads CASSYSIGGPNNSPLHF. CDR3 coding DNA: TGTGCCAGCAGTTACTCAATCGGGGGGCCGAATAATTCACCCCTCCACTTT.

This clone has more than one count but fewer than ten. This rearrangement joins TRBV6-6 to TRBJ2-7, with D unclear. The CDR3 has 13 residues. Germline CDR1 reads MNHNY; CDR2 reads SVGAGI (reference sequence). Trimming cost V 8 bases and J 2 bases, with 13 bases left between them. The CDR3 sequence is CASARGSAYEQYF. The DNA of the CDR3 is TGTGCCAGCGCTCGAGGCTCTGCCTACGAGCAGTACTTC.

V and J are TRBV11-2 and TRBJ1-6, with 8 bases identical to TRBD1. This CDR3 has 15 residues. V lost 6 bases and J lost 7; bases outside the gene matches: 8. Germline V CDR1 and CDR2: SGHAT, FQNNGV. The CDR3 nucleotides are TGTGCCAGCAGTCCGCTGCCAGGGGGCAATTCACCCCTCCACTTT. It encodes CASSPLPGGNSPLHF.

V and J are TRBV15 and TRBJ1-5; a possible D gene is TRBD1 (6 bases). CDR3 length: 13 residues. From germline, CDR1 is LNHNV and CDR2 YYDKDF (reference sequence). Deletions cut 5 bases from V and 3 bases from J, with 8 bases between. The CDR3 sequence: CATSRTDNQPQHF. CDR3 DNA sequence: TGTGCCACCAGCCGGACAGACAATCAGCCCCAGCATTTT.

This chain connects TRBV12-5 to TRBJ2-7; 7 bases are a match to TRBD2. The CDR3 totals 13 residues. The V and J ends lost 9 bases and 1 base, in that order; junction bases with no gene match: 6. Germline lookup yields CDR1 LGHNT and CDR2 FRNRAP. The CDR3 sequence is CASSWGGSYEQYF. The CDR3, as DNA: TGTGCTAGCTCCTGGGGGGGGTCCTACGAGCAGTACTTC.

This rearrangement joins TRBV7-9 to TRBJ1-2; D gene unclear. V dropped 8 bases and J dropped 0 bases, with 13 bases sitting between them. CDR1 and CDR2 (germline): SEHNR, FQNEAQ (reference sequence). This CDR3 contains 14 residues. CDR3 in DNA: TGTGCCAGCGGAGTCTCGCGGGCTAACTATGGCTACACCTTC. As protein: CASGVSRANYGYTF. Using reference TRBV7-9 and TRBJ1-2 for the parts outside the CDR3, the full variable domain is DTGVSQNPRHKITKRGQNVTFRCDPISEHNRLYWYRQTLGQGPEFLTYFQNEAQLEKSRLLSDRFSAERPKGSFSTLEIQRTEQGDSAMYLCASGVSRANYGYTFGSGTRLTVV.